This T cell receptor (beta chain) was retrieved from a study of a mutant IDH1 vaccine in newly diagnosed glioma. As for the study in general: Patients got their first vaccination 4-6 weeks after radiotherapy alone, or with temozolomide cycles.

Sequencing used immunoSEQ multiplex PCR; TCRdb keeps in-frame clones, though not all of them. Of 50,000 to 70,000 clones in the sample, roughly 74% were seen once. Note on this clone: As yet, its antigen is unknown.

The CDR3 spans 13 residues. Trimming left V 1 base short and J 4 bases short, with 7 bases between. Germline V gene lookup returns CDR1 SGHDN and CDR2 FVKESK. Time point of the sample: week 35, safety follow-up. Doses comprised 300 ug of mutant IDH1 20-mer peptide each, plus topical imiquimod. This clonotype was sampled from a man aged 50 to 59 with glioma. Specimen: PBMCs, collected from a glioma patient whose treatment included an IDH1 peptide vaccine. This chain connects TRBV14 to TRBJ1-2; D call uncertain. This CDR3 reads CASSQVAGYGYTF. DNA for the CDR3: TGTGCCAGCAGCCAAGTAGCGGGCTATGGCTACACCTTC.